This entry lists 6 T cell receptor beta chains sequenced from one sample in a study of cytomegalovirus exposure and HLA in healthy donors. The primer mix had 60 Vbeta and 13 Jbeta primers. Using immunoSEQ multiplex PCR, the repertoire was profiled, and TCRdb retains in-frame clones only, with some absent. The data show about 150,000 clones, with around 10% seen just once and about 1.7% held by the top ten. The specimen sequenced was PBMCs. Every receptor here comes from a male donor in good health and CMV-seronegative.

This clone occurred a few times. The chain links TRBV18 to TRBJ2-1; possibly TRBD1 for D (6 bases). This CDR3 contains 12 residues. V lost 4 bases, J lost 8 bases, and 9 bases lay in between. Germline CDR1 reads KGHSH; CDR2 reads LQKENI. This chain's CDR3 is CASSQNRDEQFF. The CDR3 coding sequence is TGTGCCAGCTCACAGAACAGGGATGAGCAGTTCTTC.

V usage is TRBV7-3 and J usage is TRBJ2-5; 7 nucleotides agree with TRBD2. The CDR3 sequence is 15 residues long. Germline CDR1 and CDR2: SGHTA and FQGTGA. Losses at the gene ends were 0 bases for V and 2 bases for J; bases not matched to a gene: 3. The CDR3 is CASSLTAGTQETQYF. CDR3 nucleotide sequence: TGTGCCAGCAGCTTAACAGCGGGGACTCAAGAGACCCAGTACTTC.

This clone was detected only a few times. The rearrangement joins TRBV5-1 to TRBJ1-2; D is uncertain. Per the germline V gene, CDR1 is SGHRS and CDR2 is YFSETQ. The germline V and J ends were trimmed by 1 base and 4 bases, with 17 bases remaining between them. The CDR3 spans 16 residues. For the CDR3, the DNA is TGCGCCAGCAGCTTGATATCTGTGGGAGGCTCCTATGGCTACACCTTC. Translated, it gives CASSLISVGGSYGYTF.

This chain joins TRBV6-1 and TRBJ2-7; TRBD1 is a possible D gene (6 bases). Per the germline V gene, CDR1 is MNHNS and CDR2 is SASEGT. This CDR3 is built from 15 residues. V shed 1 base and J shed 7 bases, with 17 bases lying between them. The CDR3 sequence: CASSEGYRRGEEQYF. CDR3 bases: TGTGCCAGCAGTGAAGGGTACCGCAGGGGTGAGGAGCAGTACTTC.

The chain uses TRBV9 and TRBJ2-7; TRBD2 aligns across 13 bases. Germline V gene data show CDR1 as SGDLS and CDR2 as YYNGEE. The CDR3 extends over 16 amino acids. V shed 4 bases, J shed 4 bases, and the junction held 8 bases outside the gene matches. CDR3: CASSFGLAGAGYEQYF. The CDR3 nucleotides read TGTGCCAGCAGCTTCGGACTAGCGGGAGCGGGATACGAGCAGTACTTC.

This clone was recorded a few times. The CDR3 spells CASSFRSGKNNEQFF. CDR3 nucleotide sequence: TGCGCCAGCAGCTTCCGTAGCGGGAAAAACAATGAGCAGTTCTTC. The rearrangement uses TRBV5-1 and TRBJ2-1, with TRBD2 identical over 8 bases. CDR1 SGHRS and CDR2 YFSETQ come from the germline V gene. V was pared by 2 bases and J by 5 bases, with 6 bases of the junction left unmatched. The CDR3 is made up of 15 amino acids.